Each of the 21 T cell receptor beta chains below was sequenced from the same sample in a study of blood T cell repertoires in COVID-19. TCRdb keeps only in-frame clones here, not all; method: immunoSEQ multiplex PCR. The sample has around 300,000 clones; roughly nine tenths are singletons. The sample consisted of peripheral blood. These receptors originate from a woman in her thirties with COVID-19, enrolled during active disease.

The CDR3 DNA reads TGTGCCTCGCAGAACATGGATCAGCGGGGCACAGATACGCAGTATTTT. The encoded protein is CASQNMDQRGTDTQYF. The chain employs TRBV30 and TRBJ2-3, with D possibly being TRBD2 (6 bases). CDR1 and CDR2 from the germline V gene are GTSNPN and SVGIG (reference sequence). V dropped 7 bases and J dropped 1 base, with 21 bases sitting between them. The CDR3 is made up of 16 amino acids. The full variable domain, in which reference TRBV30 and TRBJ2-3 provide the parts outside the CDR3, is SQTIHQWPATLVQPVGSPLSLECTVEGTSNPNLYWYRQAAGRGLQLLFYSVGIGQISSEVPQNLSASRPQDRQFILSSKKLLLSDSGFYLCASQNMDQRGTDTQYFGPGTRLTVL.

This chain links TRBV9 with TRBJ2-2; 10 nucleotides agree with TRBD2. In germline, CDR1 is SGDLS, CDR2 YYNGEE. With 4 bases clipped from V and 0 bases from J, the junction kept 9 bases outside the gene matches. This CDR3 has 18 amino acids. Written as DNA, the CDR3 is TGTGCCAGCAGCCCATCATCAGCGGGAGGGCCGAACACCGGGGAGCTGTTTTTT. This sequence encodes CASSPSSAGGPNTGELFF. Variable domain in full (rest from reference TRBV9 and TRBJ2-2): DSGVTQTPKHLITATGQRVTLRCSPRSGDLSVYWYQQSLDQGLQFLIQYYNGEERAKGNILERFSAQQFPDLHSELNLSSLELGDSALYFCASSPSSAGGPNTGELFFGEGSRLTVL.

V gene TRBV7-9 combines with J gene TRBJ2-7; 8 bases line up with TRBD1. V lost 3 bases, J lost 6 bases, and 1 base stayed unmatched. The germline gives CDR1 SEHNR, CDR2 FQNEAQ (reference sequence). The CDR3 consists of 12 residues. CDR3 sequence: CASSFGQGEQYF. DNA of the CDR3: TGTGCCAGCAGCTTTGGACAGGGCGAGCAGTACTTC.

J is TRBJ2-1 and V is TRBV25-1, with 10 positions matching TRBD2. Germline CDR1 reads MGHDK; CDR2 reads SYGVNS. The CDR3 is 14 residues long. Trimming removed 6 bases from V and 8 bases from J; junction bases left unmatched: 7. CDR3 DNA sequence: TGTGCCAGCAGCCGACTCGGGACTAGCGATGAGCAGTTCTTC. It codes for CASSRLGTSDEQFF.

This chain links TRBV30 with TRBJ2-3; 8 positions match TRBD2. The CDR3 runs to 13 residues. The germline gives CDR1 GTSNPN, CDR2 SVGIG (reference sequence). CDR3 amino acids: CGLSAGGPDTQYF. The CDR3 DNA is TGTGGGCTCTCGGCGGGAGGTCCGGATACGCAGTATTTT.

V gene TRBV27 combines with J gene TRBJ2-1, with TRBD2 matching over 8 bases. CDR1 MNHEY and CDR2 SMNVEV come from the germline V gene (reference sequence). Trimming cost V 5 bases and J 0 bases; bases outside gene matches: 6. The CDR3 loop spans 16 amino acids. In DNA form, the CDR3 reads TGTGCCAGCAGTCCCTTAGCGGGAAGCTCCTACAATGAGCAGTTCTTC. Residues: CASSPLAGSSYNEQFF.

V is TRBV9 and J is TRBJ2-3; D not resolved. The V end lost 6 bases, the J end lost 1 base, and 12 bases lay between the germline ends. Germline V CDR1 and CDR2: SGDLS, YYNGEE. CDR3 length equals 14 residues. The CDR3 coding sequence is TGTGCCAGCACCTCTAGGCCTGGCACAGATACGCAGTATTTT. Translation gives CASTSRPGTDTQYF.

The rearrangement joins TRBV9 to TRBJ2-2; 12 bases are shared with TRBD2. The CDR3 runs 16 residues. Germline CDR1 reads SGDLS; CDR2 reads YYNGEE. Unmatched junction bases numbered 3, after V lost 0 bases and J lost 6 bases. CDR3 sequence reads: CASSVESSGRAGELFF. CDR3 nucleotide sequence: TGTGCCAGCAGCGTAGAGTCTAGCGGGAGGGCCGGGGAGCTGTTTTTT.

The chain employs TRBV9 and TRBJ2-5; 7 bases are a match to TRBD2. The CDR3 loop spans 15 amino acids. V lost 0 bases and J lost 3; bases outside the gene matches: 5. From germline, CDR1 is SGDLS and CDR2 YYNGEE. The CDR3 loop reads CASSVAASGEETQYF. CDR3 nucleotide sequence: TGTGCCAGCAGCGTAGCTGCTAGCGGTGAAGAGACCCAGTACTTC.

The CDR3 coding sequence is TGTGCCAGTAGTCCAAACGACAGGGGGAACACTGAAGCTTTCTTT. This codes for CASSPNDRGNTEAFF. The V and J genes are TRBV19 and TRBJ1-1; the match to TRBD1 covers 8 bases. This CDR3 has 15 residues. Germline trimming cut 5 bases from V and 1 base from J; bases unmatched to any gene: 6. Germline CDR1 and CDR2: LNHDA and SQIVND (reference sequence).

The chain is built from TRBV4-1 and TRBJ1-5; D is unresolved. The V gene lost 0 bases and the J gene lost 5 bases, with 11 bases spanning the gap. This CDR3 is 15 amino acids long. CDR1 and CDR2 (germline): MGHRA, YSYEKL. This CDR3 is CASSQDAANDQPQHF. The CDR3 bases are TGCGCCAGCAGCCAAGATGCGGCCAACGATCAGCCCCAGCATTTT.

The chain couples TRBV15 to TRBJ2-7, with 7 bases that match TRBD1. Per germline, CDR1 LNHNV and CDR2 YYDKDF (reference sequence). CDR3 length: 14 amino acids. V lost 5 bases and J lost 5; bases outside the gene matches: 9. CDR3 bases: TGTGCCACCAGCGACCGGGCCACAGGGGACGAGCAGTACTTC. Residues: CATSDRATGDEQYF.

J is TRBJ1-2 and V is TRBV18; D unclear. V lost 0 bases, J lost 4 bases, and 6 bases lay in between. The CDR3 loop spans 13 amino acids. CDR1 KGHSH and CDR2 LQKENI come from the germline V gene. The CDR3 DNA sequence: TGTGCCAGCTCACCACCATCCGGCTATGGCTACACCTTC. Translating gives CASSPPSGYGYTF.

CDR3 in DNA: TGCGCCAGCTCGAACTCCGGAAACACCATATATTTT. Protein sequence: CASSNSGNTIYF. The V call is TRBV5-1, the J call TRBJ1-3, with D unclear. CDR3 length: 12 residues. Germline lookup yields CDR1 SGHRS and CDR2 YFSETQ. The ends were cut back, 7 bases at V and 4 bases at J, with 9 bases in the middle.

This chain uses TRBV7-9 with TRBJ2-7; tentative D call: TRBD1 (6 bases). This CDR3 comprises 13 residues. Trimming pared 5 bases from V and 6 bases from J, leaving 14 bases between. CDR1 and CDR2 from the germline V gene are SEHNR and FQNEAQ (reference sequence). CDR3 in amino acids: CASSNRDTPEQYF. In nucleotides, the CDR3 is TGTGCCAGCAGCAACCGGGACACCCCCGAGCAGTACTTC.

The chain couples TRBV7-9 to TRBJ1-3; D remains unclear. Germline assignment: CDR1 SEHNR and CDR2 FQNEAQ (reference sequence). The CDR3 is made up of 15 amino acids. V was clipped by 1 base and J by 4 bases, with 11 bases between them. CDR3 region: CASSLVATRGNTIYF. The CDR3 coding sequence is TGTGCCAGCAGCTTAGTTGCGACAAGGGGAAACACCATATATTTT.

The chain has TRBV5-1 and TRBJ2-1; D may be TRBD2 (6 bases). Trimming cost V 4 bases and J 6 bases, with 11 bases left between them. Per germline, CDR1 SGHRS and CDR2 YFSETQ. This CDR3 comprises 13 residues. CDR3 nucleotide sequence: TGCGCCAGCAGCCTCGGGGGAGCCAATGAGCAGTTCTTC. This sequence encodes CASSLGGANEQFF.

This chain links TRBV15 with TRBJ2-5; D is unclear. The CDR3 sequence is 13 residues long. Trimming pared 5 bases from V and 2 bases from J, leaving 9 bases between. Germline loops: CDR1 LNHNV, CDR2 YYDKDF (reference sequence). CDR3 sequence (DNA): TGTGCCACCAGCCTAAGAAAACAAGAGACCCAGTACTTC. The encoded protein is CATSLRKQETQYF.

The chain couples TRBV7-8 to TRBJ1-3; no clear D gene. This CDR3 spans 15 amino acids. Germline CDR1 is SGHVS and CDR2 is FQNEAQ. V was clipped by 1 base and J by 2 bases, with 9 bases between them. In DNA, the CDR3 is TGTGCCAGCAGCTTAGGGAGCTCGGCTGGAAACACCATATATTTT. Translation: CASSLGSSAGNTIYF.

The CDR3 reads CASSSSGLGEKLFF. The CDR3 DNA reads TGCGCCAGCAGCTCGTCGGGGTTAGGGGAAAAACTGTTTTTT. The chain recombines TRBV5-1 with TRBJ1-4; D uncertain. There are 14 residues in the CDR3. V gave up 3 bases and J gave up 8 bases, with 14 bases separating them. Germline values: CDR1 SGHRS, CDR2 YFSETQ.

V is TRBV9 and J is TRBJ2-5, with 12 bases matching TRBD2. With V trimmed by 0 bases and J by 2 bases, 5 bases remained unmatched. From germline, CDR1 is SGDLS and CDR2 YYNGEE. The CDR3 runs to 17 residues. In DNA form, the CDR3 reads TGTGCCAGCAGCGTAGGGCAAGGACTAGCGGGACAAGAGACCCAGTACTTC. Its protein is CASSVGQGLAGQETQYF.